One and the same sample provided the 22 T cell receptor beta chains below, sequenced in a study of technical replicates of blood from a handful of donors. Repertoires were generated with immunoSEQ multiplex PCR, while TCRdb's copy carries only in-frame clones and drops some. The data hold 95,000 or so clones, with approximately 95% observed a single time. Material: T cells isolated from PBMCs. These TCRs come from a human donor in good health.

The CDR3 DNA reads as TGTGCCATCAGAATTCGACTGGGCACAGATACGCAGTATTTT. Its translation: CAIRIRLGTDTQYF. The chain combines TRBV10-3 with TRBJ2-3; D is uncertain. Trimming removed 6 bases from V and 1 base from J, with 11 bases in between. Germline values: CDR1 ENHRY, CDR2 SYGVKD. The CDR3 is made up of 14 amino acids.

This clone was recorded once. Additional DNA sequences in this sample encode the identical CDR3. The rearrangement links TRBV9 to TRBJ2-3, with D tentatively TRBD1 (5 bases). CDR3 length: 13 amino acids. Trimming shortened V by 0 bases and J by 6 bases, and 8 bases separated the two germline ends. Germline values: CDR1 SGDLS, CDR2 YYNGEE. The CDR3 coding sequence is TGTGCCAGCAGCGTAGGTCACAGGGATACGCAGTATTTT. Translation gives CASSVGHRDTQYF.

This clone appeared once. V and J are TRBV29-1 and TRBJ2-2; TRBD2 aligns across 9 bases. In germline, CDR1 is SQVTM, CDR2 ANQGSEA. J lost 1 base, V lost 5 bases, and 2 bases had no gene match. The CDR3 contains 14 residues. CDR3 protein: CSVRAGGNTGELFF. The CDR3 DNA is TGCAGCGTTAGAGCGGGAGGGAACACCGGGGAGCTGTTTTTT.

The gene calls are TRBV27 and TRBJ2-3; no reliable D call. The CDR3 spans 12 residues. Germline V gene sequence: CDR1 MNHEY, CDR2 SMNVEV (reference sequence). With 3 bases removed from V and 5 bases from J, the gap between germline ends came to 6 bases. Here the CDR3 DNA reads TGTGCCAGCAGTTTCTCCAGAGATACGCAGTATTTT. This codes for CASSFSRDTQYF.

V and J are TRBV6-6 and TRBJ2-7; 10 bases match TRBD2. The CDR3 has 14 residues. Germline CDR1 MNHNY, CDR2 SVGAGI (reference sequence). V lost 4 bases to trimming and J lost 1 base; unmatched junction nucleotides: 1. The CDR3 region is CASSSSGGSYEQYF. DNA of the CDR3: TGTGCCAGCAGTTCTAGCGGGGGATCCTACGAGCAGTACTTC.

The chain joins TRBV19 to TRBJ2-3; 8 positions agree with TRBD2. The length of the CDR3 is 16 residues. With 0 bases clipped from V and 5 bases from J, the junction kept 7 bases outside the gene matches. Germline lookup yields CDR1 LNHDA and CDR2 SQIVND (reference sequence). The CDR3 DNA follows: TGTGCCAGTAGTATAGATTTAAGCGGGAGCGGAGATACGCAGTATTTT. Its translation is CASSIDLSGSGDTQYF.

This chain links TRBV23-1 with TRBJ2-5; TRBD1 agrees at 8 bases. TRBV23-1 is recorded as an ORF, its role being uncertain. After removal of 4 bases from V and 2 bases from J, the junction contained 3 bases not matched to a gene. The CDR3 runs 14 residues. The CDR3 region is CASSPWTGQETQYF. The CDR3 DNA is TGCGCCAGCAGTCCCTGGACAGGGCAAGAGACCCAGTACTTC.

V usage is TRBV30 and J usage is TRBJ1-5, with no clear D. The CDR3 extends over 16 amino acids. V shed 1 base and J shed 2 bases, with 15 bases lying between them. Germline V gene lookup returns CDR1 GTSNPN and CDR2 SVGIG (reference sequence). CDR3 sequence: CAWSALDPEGNQPQHF. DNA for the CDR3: TGTGCCTGGAGTGCTTTAGACCCGGAGGGCAATCAGCCCCAGCATTTT. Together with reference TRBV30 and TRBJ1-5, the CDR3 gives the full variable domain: SQTIHQWPATLVQPVGSPLSLECTVEGTSNPNLYWYRQAAGRGLQLLFYSVGIGQISSEVPQNLSASRPQDRQFILSSKKLLLSDSGFYLCAWSALDPEGNQPQHFGDGTRLSIL.

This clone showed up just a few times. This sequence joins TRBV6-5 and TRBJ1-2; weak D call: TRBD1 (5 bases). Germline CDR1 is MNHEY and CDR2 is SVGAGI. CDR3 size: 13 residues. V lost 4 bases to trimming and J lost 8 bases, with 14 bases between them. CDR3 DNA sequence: TGTGCCAGCAGTTCGGGAGGGGTAGGAGGCTACACCTTC. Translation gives CASSSGGVGGYTF.

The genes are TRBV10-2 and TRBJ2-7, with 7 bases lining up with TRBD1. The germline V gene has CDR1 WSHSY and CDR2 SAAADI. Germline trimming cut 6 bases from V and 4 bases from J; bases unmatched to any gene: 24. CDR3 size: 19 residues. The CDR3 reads CASRGRQGRVSLSFYEQYF. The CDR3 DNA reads TGCGCCAGCAGGGGAAGACAGGGTCGAGTTTCCCTATCCTTTTACGAGCAGTACTTC.

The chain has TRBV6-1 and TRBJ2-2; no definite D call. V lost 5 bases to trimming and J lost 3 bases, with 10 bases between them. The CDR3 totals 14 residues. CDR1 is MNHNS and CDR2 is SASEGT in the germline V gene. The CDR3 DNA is TGTGCCAGCAGTTTCGCAGGTGACACCGGGGAGCTGTTTTTT. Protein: CASSFAGDTGELFF.

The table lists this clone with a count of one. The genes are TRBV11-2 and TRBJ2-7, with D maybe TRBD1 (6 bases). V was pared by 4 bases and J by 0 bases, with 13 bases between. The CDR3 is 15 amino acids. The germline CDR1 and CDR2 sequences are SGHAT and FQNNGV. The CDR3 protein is CASSSSQGLSYEQYF. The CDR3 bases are TGTGCCAGCAGCTCCTCCCAGGGGCTCTCCTACGAGCAGTACTTC. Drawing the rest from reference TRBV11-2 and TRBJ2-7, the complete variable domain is EAGVAQSPRYKIIEKRQSVAFWCNPISGHATLYWYQQILGQGPKLLIQFQNNGVVDDSQLPKDRFSAERLKGVDSTLKIQPAKLEDSAVYLCASSSSQGLSYEQYFGPGTRLTVT.

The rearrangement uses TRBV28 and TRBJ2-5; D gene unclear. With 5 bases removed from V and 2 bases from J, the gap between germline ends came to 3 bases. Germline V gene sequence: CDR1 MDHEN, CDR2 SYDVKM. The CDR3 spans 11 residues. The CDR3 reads CASSRQETQYF. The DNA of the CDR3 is TGTGCCAGCAGTCGTCAAGAGACCCAGTACTTC.

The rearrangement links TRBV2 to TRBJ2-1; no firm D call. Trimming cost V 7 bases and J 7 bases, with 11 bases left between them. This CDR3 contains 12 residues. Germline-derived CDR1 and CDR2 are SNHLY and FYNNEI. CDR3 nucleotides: TGTGCCAGCACCTTGGCGGAGAATGAGCAGTTCTTC. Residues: CASTLAENEQFF.

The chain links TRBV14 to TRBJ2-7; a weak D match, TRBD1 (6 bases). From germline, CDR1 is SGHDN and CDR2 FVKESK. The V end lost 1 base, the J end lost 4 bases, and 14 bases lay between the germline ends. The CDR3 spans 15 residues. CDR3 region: CASSQVGRGAYEQYF. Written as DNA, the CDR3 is TGTGCCAGCAGCCAAGTGGGCAGGGGCGCGTACGAGCAGTACTTC.

This CDR3 is CATSSPQGFSIYNEQFF. The CDR3 DNA follows: TGTGCCACCAGCAGCCCACAGGGGTTTTCAATTTACAATGAGCAGTTCTTC. The chain employs TRBV15 and TRBJ2-1, with 7 positions matching TRBD1. The CDR3 has 17 residues. V lost 3 bases, J lost 4 bases, and 12 bases stayed unmatched. Germline CDR1 is LNHNV and CDR2 is YYDKDF (reference sequence).

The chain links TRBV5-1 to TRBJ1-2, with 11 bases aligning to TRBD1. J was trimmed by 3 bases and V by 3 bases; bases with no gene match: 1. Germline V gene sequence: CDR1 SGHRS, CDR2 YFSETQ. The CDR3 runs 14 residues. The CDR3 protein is CASSWTGGDYGYTF. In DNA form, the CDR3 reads TGCGCCAGCAGCTGGACAGGGGGCGACTATGGCTACACCTTC.

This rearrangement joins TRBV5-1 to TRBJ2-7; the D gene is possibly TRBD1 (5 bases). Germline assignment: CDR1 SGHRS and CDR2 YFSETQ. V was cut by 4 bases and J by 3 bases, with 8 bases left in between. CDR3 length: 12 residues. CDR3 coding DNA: TGCGCCAGCAGCATCGACAGCTACGAGCAGTACTTC. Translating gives CASSIDSYEQYF.

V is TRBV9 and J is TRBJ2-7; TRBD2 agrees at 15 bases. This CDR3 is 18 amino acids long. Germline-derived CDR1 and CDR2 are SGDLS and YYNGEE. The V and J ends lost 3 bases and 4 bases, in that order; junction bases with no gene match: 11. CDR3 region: CASSAGLAGGSLPYEQYF. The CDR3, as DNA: TGTGCCAGCAGCGCTGGACTAGCGGGAGGGTCCCTACCATACGAGCAGTACTTC.

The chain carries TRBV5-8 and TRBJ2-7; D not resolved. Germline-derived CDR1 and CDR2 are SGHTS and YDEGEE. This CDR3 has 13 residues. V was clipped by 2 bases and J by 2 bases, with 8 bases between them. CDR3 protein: CASSLTATYEQYF. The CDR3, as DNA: TGTGCCAGCAGCTTAACAGCCACCTACGAGCAGTACTTC.

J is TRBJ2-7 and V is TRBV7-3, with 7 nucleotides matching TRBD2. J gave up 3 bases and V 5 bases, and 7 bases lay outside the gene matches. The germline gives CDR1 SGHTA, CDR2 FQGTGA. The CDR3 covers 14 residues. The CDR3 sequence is CASSLSGNSYEQYF. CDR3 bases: TGTGCCAGCAGCCTCAGCGGGAATAGCTACGAGCAGTACTTC. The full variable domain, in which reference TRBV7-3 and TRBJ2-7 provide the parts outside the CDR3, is GAGVSQTPSNKVTEKGKYVELRCDPISGHTALYWYRQSLGQGPEFLIYFQGTGAADDSGLPNDRFFAVRPEGSVSTLKIQRTERGDSAVYLCASSLSGNSYEQYFGPGTRLTVT.

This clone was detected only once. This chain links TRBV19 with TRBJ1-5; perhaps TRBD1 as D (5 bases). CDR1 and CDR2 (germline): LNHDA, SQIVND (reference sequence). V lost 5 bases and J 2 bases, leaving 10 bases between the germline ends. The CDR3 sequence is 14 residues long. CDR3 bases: TGTGCCAGTAGTCTCGCCAGGGGCAATCAGCCCCAGCATTTT. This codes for CASSLARGNQPQHF.